The next 4 T cell receptor beta chains were all read from a single sample in a study of memory CD4+ T cells and cytomegalovirus serostatus. The sort gate was single viable CD3+CD4+CD8-CD45RO+ cells for memory CD4+ T cells. Generated by immunoSEQ multiplex PCR, the TCRdb table keeps only in-frame clones and is missing some. The sample consists of 50,000 or so clones, 80% to 85% of them appearing once. Sequencing used memory CD4+ T cells from blood. These receptors all stem from an adult in good health and CMV-seropositive.

V usage is TRBV7-2 and J usage is TRBJ1-2; 8 bases align to TRBD1. V shed 3 bases, J shed 11 bases, and the junction held 11 bases outside the gene matches. The CDR3 runs to 14 residues. Germline values: CDR1 SGHTA, CDR2 FQGNSA. The CDR3 reads CASSLPQDRARYTF. The CDR3 DNA follows: TGTGCCAGCAGCTTGCCCCAGGACAGGGCTAGGTACACCTTC.

V and J are TRBV30 and TRBJ1-1; D is possibly TRBD1 (5 bases). The germline gives CDR1 GTSNPN, CDR2 SVGIG (reference sequence). CDR3 size: 15 residues. Trimming took off 0 bases at V and 6 bases at J, with 17 bases between the two ends. CDR3 protein: CAWSVGALRGAEAFF. DNA of the CDR3: TGTGCCTGGAGTGTCGGGGCGCTGCGGGGCGCTGAAGCTTTCTTT. The full variable domain, its missing parts supplied by reference TRBV30 and TRBJ1-1, is SQTIHQWPATLVQPVGSPLSLECTVEGTSNPNLYWYRQAAGRGLQLLFYSVGIGQISSEVPQNLSASRPQDRQFILSSKKLLLSDSGFYLCAWSVGALRGAEAFFGQGTRLTVV.

The chain uses TRBV19 and TRBJ1-6; weak D call: TRBD1 (5 bases). Trimming pared 6 bases from V and 7 bases from J, leaving 19 bases between. This CDR3 has 16 amino acids. The V gene's germline CDR1 is LNHDA and CDR2 SQIVND (reference sequence). The DNA for the CDR3 is TGTGCCAGTAGACTGGAGGGGCTCTTGAAGAATTCACCCCTCCACTTT. Protein: CASRLEGLLKNSPLHF. The full variable domain, rest sourced from reference TRBV19 and TRBJ1-6, is DGGITQSPKYLFRKEGQNVTLSCEQNLNHDAMYWYRQDPGQGLRLIYYSQIVNDFQKGDIAEGYSVSREKKESFPLTVTSAQKNPTAFYLCASRLEGLLKNSPLHFGNGTRLTVT.

CDR3 residues: CASSPTGAGETQYF. The CDR3 region has the DNA TGTGCCAGCAGCCCGACAGGAGCGGGGGAGACCCAGTACTTC. The chain combines TRBV14 with TRBJ2-5; D possibly corresponds to TRBD2 (7 bases). V was clipped by 4 bases and J by 5 bases, with 14 bases between them. The CDR3 length is 14 residues. CDR1 and CDR2 (germline): SGHDN, FVKESK.